One sample yielded the 30 T cell receptor beta chains listed below, sequenced in a study of blood T cell repertoires in COVID-19. Repertoires were generated with immunoSEQ multiplex PCR, while TCRdb's copy carries only in-frame clones and drops some. The sample contains around 140,000 clones, approximately 88% of which appear only once. The sequenced material came from peripheral blood. These receptors all stem from a woman of 80 years or more with acute or convalescent COVID-19.

The CDR3 sequence: CASSYSGARGTEAFF. The CDR3 region has the DNA TGTGCCAGCAGTTACTCCGGGGCCAGGGGCACTGAAGCTTTCTTT. This sequence joins TRBV6-5 and TRBJ1-1; D possibly corresponds to TRBD1 (6 bases). V dropped 0 bases and J dropped 4 bases, with 12 bases sitting between them. The CDR3 runs 15 residues. In germline, CDR1 is MNHEY, CDR2 SVGAGI.

CDR3 in DNA: TGTGCCAGCAGAGCCATCCCGATGACAGATACGCAGTATTTT. Translated, it gives CASRAIPMTDTQYF. The chain combines TRBV2 with TRBJ2-3; D is ambiguous. CDR1 is SNHLY and CDR2 is FYNNEI in the germline V gene. V gave up 6 bases and J gave up 3 bases, with 13 bases separating them. The CDR3 sequence is 14 residues long.

The chain recombines TRBV6-2 or TRBV6-3 with TRBJ2-5; TRBD2 is a possible D gene (5 bases). Germline V lookup: CDR1 MNHEY, CDR2 SVGEGT. The ends were cut back, 6 bases at V and 5 bases at J, with 10 bases in the middle. The CDR3 covers 12 residues. CDR3 in amino acids: CASSSSSETQYF. The DNA of the CDR3 is TGTGCCAGCAGCTCTAGCTCTGAGACCCAGTACTTC.

The V gene is TRBV6-5, the J gene TRBJ2-1, with 10 bases lining up with TRBD2. The CDR3 has 15 amino acids. Trimming cost V 4 bases and J 7 bases; bases outside gene matches: 7. Germline loops: CDR1 MNHEY, CDR2 SVGAGI. CDR3 nucleotides: TGTGCCAGCAGTTCCCAGCGGGGGGGGAGGAATGAGCAGTTCTTC. Translation: CASSSQRGGRNEQFF.

The chain uses TRBV7-9 and TRBJ2-5; TRBD2 is a possible D gene (5 bases). Germline-derived CDR1 and CDR2 are SEHNR and FQNEAQ (reference sequence). Deletions cut 7 bases from V and 5 bases from J, with 17 bases between. The CDR3 is 14 residues long. CDR3 sequence (DNA): TGTGCCAGCAACCGACGGGGAATGGGCGAGACCCAGTACTTC. It codes for CASNRRGMGETQYF.

This clone was picked up a small number of times. The chain combines TRBV6-2 or TRBV6-3 with TRBJ1-2, with TRBD1 matching 7 bases. The germline gives CDR1 MNHEY, CDR2 SVGEGT. The CDR3 length is 14 residues. After removal of 5 bases from V and 6 bases from J, the junction contained 9 bases not matched to a gene. CDR3: CASSAIQGRDGYTF. Written as DNA, the CDR3 is TGTGCCAGCAGTGCGATACAGGGGAGAGATGGCTACACCTTC.

The chain uses TRBV9 and TRBJ1-2, with TRBD1 matching 10 bases. The CDR3 is 17 residues long. J lost 4 bases, V lost 4 bases, and 13 bases had no gene match. Germline assignment: CDR1 SGDLS and CDR2 YYNGEE. CDR3 DNA sequence: TGTGCCAGCAGCTCGAAAGACAGGGGGCGCAGGGTCTATGGCTACACCTTC. Translated: CASSSKDRGRRVYGYTF.

The genes are TRBV5-1 and TRBJ2-7; D is perhaps TRBD1 (6 bases). Germline CDR1 and CDR2: SGHRS and YFSETQ. The CDR3 consists of 14 residues. V was clipped by 0 bases and J by 6 bases, with 13 bases between them. The CDR3 coding sequence is TGCGCCAGCAGCTTGGGGGTACTAGGGGGCGAGCAGTACTTC. It encodes CASSLGVLGGEQYF. Full variable domain (outside the CDR3, taken from reference TRBV5-1 and TRBJ2-7): KAGVTQTPRYLIKTRGQQVTLSCSPISGHRSVSWYQQTPGQGLQFLFEYFSETQRNKGNFPGRFSGRQFSNSRSEMNVSTLELGDSALYLCASSLGVLGGEQYFGPGTRLTVT.

The chain employs TRBV5-1 and TRBJ2-5; 11 positions agree with TRBD2. CDR3 length: 14 residues. The junction had 3 bases not matched to a gene; V was cut back by 4 bases and J by 4 bases. Per the germline V gene, CDR1 is SGHRS and CDR2 is YFSETQ. The CDR3 protein is CASSIGLAGETQYF. The DNA of the CDR3 is TGCGCCAGCAGCATAGGACTAGCGGGAGAGACCCAGTACTTC.

The rearrangement joins TRBV6-1 to TRBJ2-5; 7 bases are a match to TRBD1. The germline gives CDR1 MNHNS, CDR2 SASEGT. This CDR3 is built from 16 residues. The junction had 6 bases not matched to a gene; V was cut back by 1 base and J by 1 base. The CDR3 reads CASSEGRGTVQETQYF. In nucleotides, the CDR3 is TGTGCCAGCAGTGAAGGTAGAGGGACAGTCCAAGAGACCCAGTACTTC.

The V call is TRBV14, the J call TRBJ1-4; tentative D call: TRBD1 (6 bases). The CDR3 consists of 16 residues. The germline V gene has CDR1 SGHDN and CDR2 FVKESK. Trimming removed 0 bases at V and 5 bases at J, with 13 bases between. DNA for the CDR3: TGTGCCAGCAGCCAAGAGAAGGGGGTCAGAAATGAAAAACTGTTTTTT. Encoded protein: CASSQEKGVRNEKLFF.

This clone appeared a single time. This sequence joins TRBV6-2 or TRBV6-3 and TRBJ2-7; 8 bases fit TRBD1. Germline V gene lookup returns CDR1 MNHEY and CDR2 SVGEGT. V lost 0 bases to trimming and J lost 0 bases; unmatched junction nucleotides: 7. The CDR3 length is 17 residues. CDR3 nucleotides: TGTGCCAGCAGTTACTCGGGTCCGGGACAGGTCTCCTACGAGCAGTACTTC. Translated, it gives CASSYSGPGQVSYEQYF.

This chain joins TRBV2 and TRBJ1-5, with a possible D match to TRBD1 (6 bases). The CDR3 runs to 17 residues. V lost 5 bases to trimming and J lost 2 bases, with 19 bases between them. Germline V gene lookup returns CDR1 SNHLY and CDR2 FYNNEI. The CDR3 bases are TGTGCCAGCAGTCCCCTTCGGACAGCGCGGGGCAATCAGCCCCAGCATTTT. Protein sequence: CASSPLRTARGNQPQHF.

The chain joins TRBV20-1 to TRBJ2-1, with D perhaps matching TRBD1 (5 bases). The germline CDR1 and CDR2 sequences are DFQATT and SNEGSKA (reference sequence). The CDR3 has 13 residues. V lost 5 bases and J lost 2, with 10 bases in between. The CDR3 sequence is CSAREGAYNEQFF. CDR3 nucleotide sequence: TGCAGTGCTCGTGAAGGGGCCTACAATGAGCAGTTCTTC.

This sequence joins TRBV20-1 and TRBJ1-2, with 7 nucleotides matching TRBD1. V shed 3 bases and J 2 bases; nucleotides not matched to a gene: 9. This CDR3 is built from 15 residues. Per the germline V gene, CDR1 is DFQATT and CDR2 is SNEGSKA (reference sequence). In nucleotides, the CDR3 is TGCAGTGCTAGTGAAATCGGACAGGCGAACTATGGCTACACCTTC. Translated, it gives CSASEIGQANYGYTF.

The genes are TRBV6-6 and TRBJ2-1; TRBD1 might be the D (6 bases). The germline gives CDR1 MNHNY, CDR2 SVGAGI (reference sequence). The ends were cut back, 4 bases at V and 4 bases at J, with 11 bases in the middle. The length of the CDR3 is 14 residues. The CDR3 region has the DNA TGTGCCAGCAGTTTCCGGGACACTTACAATGAGCAGTTCTTC. This gives the protein CASSFRDTYNEQFF.

This clone showed up just once. This chain links TRBV6-5 with TRBJ2-2; a weak D match, TRBD1 (5 bases). The CDR3 sequence is 15 residues long. V lost 5 bases, J lost 3 bases, and 13 bases lay in between. CDR1 and CDR2 (germline): MNHEY, SVGAGI. DNA of the CDR3: TGTGCCAGCAGTCCCCAGGGTGTGGACACCGGGGAGCTGTTTTTT. Protein product: CASSPQGVDTGELFF.

This sequence joins TRBV10-1 and TRBJ2-2, with D possibly being TRBD1 (5 bases). Germline assignment: CDR1 WNHNN and CDR2 SYGVQD (reference sequence). The CDR3 length is 13 residues. V dropped 4 bases and J dropped 5 bases, with 8 bases sitting between them. CDR3 DNA sequence: TGCGCCAGCAGTGTAGGGGTTACCGGGGAGCTGTTTTTT. Its translation is CASSVGVTGELFF.

This chain connects TRBV7-8 to TRBJ1-2; D not resolved. Germline CDR1 SGHVS, CDR2 FQNEAQ. This CDR3 is built from 14 residues. V was shortened by 2 bases and J by 1 base, with 8 bases between the two germline ends. For the CDR3, the DNA is TGTGCCAGCAGCTTAATAGCAGATAACTATGGCTACACCTTC. It specifies CASSLIADNYGYTF.

The V and J genes are TRBV6-2 or TRBV6-3 and TRBJ1-2; 9 bases are shared with TRBD1. The CDR3 runs to 14 residues. V was pared by 2 bases and J by 6 bases, with 4 bases of the junction left unmatched. The germline CDR1 and CDR2 sequences are MNHEY and SVGEGT. CDR3 loop: CASSYHGTGNGYTF. CDR3 bases: TGTGCCAGCAGTTACCACGGGACAGGGAATGGCTACACCTTC.

The rearrangement uses TRBV10-3 and TRBJ1-5; a weak D match, TRBD1 (5 bases). Trimming stripped 3 bases from V and 0 bases from J, with 6 bases between. CDR1 ENHRY and CDR2 SYGVKD come from the germline V gene. CDR3 length equals 14 residues. In DNA form, the CDR3 reads TGTGCCATCAGTGAAGACAGTAGCAATCAGCCCCAGCATTTT. Translated, it gives CAISEDSSNQPQHF.

The V call is TRBV29-1, the J call TRBJ2-2; D is possibly TRBD2 (5 bases). Germline CDR1 reads SQVTM; CDR2 reads ANQGSEA. CDR3 length: 15 residues. Trimming shortened V by 5 bases and J by 2 bases, and 15 bases separated the two germline ends. CDR3 DNA: TGCAGCGTTCTTCTAGAGCGGAAAAACACCGGGGAGCTGTTTTTT. Its protein product is CSVLLERKNTGELFF.

This clone has a handful of counts. The chain uses TRBV19 and TRBJ1-1; D is unclear. Trimming pared 7 bases from V and 2 bases from J, leaving 17 bases between. This CDR3 region has 15 residues. Per germline, CDR1 LNHDA and CDR2 SQIVND (reference sequence). The DNA of the CDR3 is TGTGCCAGTACCGTCGACGGAAGAGGAAACACTGAAGCTTTCTTT. Amino acid sequence: CASTVDGRGNTEAFF. The variable domain in full, with the rest retrieved from reference TRBV19 and TRBJ1-1, is DGGITQSPKYLFRKEGQNVTLSCEQNLNHDAMYWYRQDPGQGLRLIYYSQIVNDFQKGDIAEGYSVSREKKESFPLTVTSAQKNPTAFYLCASTVDGRGNTEAFFGQGTRLTVV.

CDR3 nucleotide sequence: TGTGCCAGCTCACCACCGCAGGCCAATGGTCGAGAAGCTTTCTTT. This encodes CASSPPQANGREAFF. This chain links TRBV18 with TRBJ1-1; D call uncertain. Germline assignment: CDR1 KGHSH and CDR2 LQKENI. Trimming left V 0 bases short and J 8 bases short, with 16 bases between. The CDR3 consists of 15 residues.

V is TRBV2 and J is TRBJ2-1, with 7 nucleotides matching TRBD1. Per germline, CDR1 SNHLY and CDR2 FYNNEI. Germline trimming cut 3 bases from V and 4 bases from J; bases unmatched to any gene: 15. CDR3 length: 18 amino acids. Here the CDR3 reads CASSDPGAFLTGYNEQFF. The CDR3, as DNA: TGTGCCAGCAGTGATCCCGGGGCGTTCCTGACAGGGTACAATGAGCAGTTCTTC. The whole variable domain, remainder taken from reference TRBV2 and TRBJ2-1, is EPEVTQTPSHQVTQMGQEVILRCVPISNHLYFYWYRQILGQKVEFLVSFYNNEISEKSEIFDDQFSVERPDGSNFTLKIRSTKLEDSAMYFCASSDPGAFLTGYNEQFFGPGTRLTVL.

The chain uses TRBV18 and TRBJ2-7, with TRBD1 matching 9 bases. Germline V CDR1 and CDR2: KGHSH, LQKENI. This CDR3 is 15 amino acids long. Losses at the gene ends were 2 bases for V and 7 bases for J; bases not matched to a gene: 9. The CDR3 here is CASSPAADRGQEQYF. The CDR3 nucleotides are TGTGCCAGCTCACCAGCCGCGGACAGGGGCCAGGAGCAGTACTTC.

The chain is built from TRBV19 and TRBJ1-4; no definite D call. Trimming stripped 6 bases from V and 10 bases from J, with 15 bases between. This CDR3 has 13 residues. Germline CDR1 reads LNHDA; CDR2 reads SQIVND (reference sequence). CDR3 region: CASSGGGWAKLFF. As DNA, the CDR3 is TGTGCCAGTAGCGGCGGAGGGTGGGCAAAACTGTTTTTT. The variable domain in full, with the rest retrieved from reference TRBV19 and TRBJ1-4, is DGGITQSPKYLFRKEGQNVTLSCEQNLNHDAMYWYRQDPGQGLRLIYYSQIVNDFQKGDIAEGYSVSREKKESFPLTVTSAQKNPTAFYLCASSGGGWAKLFFGSGTQLSVL.

The gene calls are TRBV4-3 and TRBJ2-2; 7 nucleotides align to TRBD2. Trimming at V came to 0 bases and at J to 6 bases, leaving 7 bases not matched to a gene. The CDR3 runs 16 residues. The germline gives CDR1 LGHNA, CDR2 YSLEER. This chain's CDR3 is CASSQEIGGSAGELFF. The CDR3 DNA follows: TGCGCCAGCAGCCAAGAAATCGGGGGGTCGGCCGGGGAGCTGTTTTTT.

V is TRBV7-9 and J is TRBJ2-1, with 9 bases that match TRBD2. CDR1 SEHNR and CDR2 FQNEAQ come from the germline V gene (reference sequence). With 5 bases clipped from V and 4 bases from J, the junction kept 12 bases outside the gene matches. CDR3 length: 17 residues. The CDR3 DNA reads as TGTGCCAGCAGCCCTCCGGCGGCTAGCGGGACTTACAATGAGCAGTTCTTC. This encodes CASSPPAASGTYNEQFF.

The chain employs TRBV7-2 and TRBJ2-1; TRBD2 aligns across 7 bases. The trim removed 3 bases at V and 0 bases at J, leaving 11 bases unmatched. The CDR3 extends over 18 amino acids. Germline V gene lookup returns CDR1 SGHTA and CDR2 FQGNSA. The CDR3 loop is CASSFTRGSPYSYNEQFF. In DNA, the CDR3 is TGTGCCAGCAGCTTTACTCGCGGGAGCCCGTACTCCTACAATGAGCAGTTCTTC.